Each of the 7 T cell receptor beta chains below was sequenced from the same sample in a study of control samples from healthy donors and cancer patients. The protocol was immunoSEQ multiplex PCR, while the TCRdb copy is restricted to in-frame clones and leaves out a portion. Among approximately 30,000 clones, around 87% were seen once, and the ten largest hold 1.5% to 2%. Sequenced: PBMCs. The receptor set was obtained from a woman aged 35 to 49 with lung cancer.

The CDR3 spells CASSLGAGATGTEAFF. The CDR3 DNA reads as TGTGCCAGCAGCTTAGGAGCGGGGGCTACAGGCACTGAAGCTTTCTTT. This chain joins TRBV7-2 and TRBJ1-1; D might be TRBD1 (6 bases). The CDR3 consists of 16 residues. The germline gives CDR1 SGHTA, CDR2 FQGNSA. Trimming left V 1 base short and J 4 bases short, with 16 bases between.

V usage is TRBV6-6 and J usage is TRBJ1-6; D is unresolved. This CDR3 region has 17 residues. Trimming shortened V by 5 bases and J by 0 bases, and 14 bases separated the two germline ends. Germline-derived CDR1 and CDR2 are MNHNY and SVGAGI (reference sequence). The CDR3 loop reads CASSPLDSDSYNSPLHF. DNA of the CDR3: TGTGCCAGCAGTCCCCTGGACTCCGACTCCTATAATTCACCCCTCCACTTT.

This chain uses TRBV7-8 with TRBJ2-1; no firm D call. V dropped 2 bases and J dropped 3 bases, with 14 bases sitting between them. Germline V gene lookup returns CDR1 SGHVS and CDR2 FQNEAQ. This CDR3 region has 16 residues. CDR3 sequence reads: CASSLSGPLGYNEQFF. The CDR3 bases are TGTGCCAGCAGCTTATCCGGACCTCTTGGCTACAATGAGCAGTTCTTC.

This chain uses TRBV5-8 with TRBJ1-6; no clear D gene. From germline, CDR1 is SGHTS and CDR2 YDEGEE. Between the trimmed V and J ends, which lost 4 bases and 7 bases, there was a span of 9 bases. The CDR3 runs to 13 residues. CDR3 DNA: TGTGCCAGCAGCCTCCGGAGGAATTCACCCCTCCACTTT. Translation gives CASSLRRNSPLHF.

V gene TRBV15 combines with J gene TRBJ2-3; 8 bases fit TRBD1. This CDR3 spans 15 amino acids. Germline CDR1 and CDR2: LNHNV and YYDKDF (reference sequence). V was pared by 0 bases and J by 5 bases, with 4 bases of the junction left unmatched. In nucleotides, the CDR3 is TGTGCCACCAGCAGAGATCCAGGGGGCAGAGATACGCAGTATTTT. Encoded protein: CATSRDPGGRDTQYF.

The CDR3: CASSWSGGNTDTQYF. DNA of the CDR3: TGTGCCAGCAGCTGGAGCGGGGGAAACACAGATACGCAGTATTTT. This rearrangement joins TRBV7-2 to TRBJ2-3, with 8 nucleotides matching TRBD2. Germline loops: CDR1 SGHTA, CDR2 FQGNSA. The CDR3 runs 15 residues. V lost 4 bases, J lost 2 bases, and 5 bases stayed unmatched.

The chain carries TRBV4-3 and TRBJ2-1; D uncertain. Trimming took 0 bases from V and 6 from J, leaving 9 bases between them. This CDR3 is built from 14 residues. Germline V gene sequence: CDR1 LGHNA, CDR2 YSLEER. The CDR3 protein is CASSQDTSRNEQFF. CDR3 sequence (DNA): TGCGCCAGCAGCCAAGATACGTCCCGCAATGAGCAGTTCTTC.